What follows are 27 T cell receptor beta chains derived from one specimen sequenced in a study of shared clonotypes between healthy human individuals. Naive CD8 cells were CD45RO-negative, positively selected for CCR7, excluding terminally differentiated effector memory CD45RA+ cells. The repertoire was sequenced with immunoSEQ multiplex PCR; TCRdb's copy has only in-frame clones and lacks some. The table records some 630,000 clones, roughly 96% of them present only once. Sequenced: naive CD8+ T cells sorted from blood. All receptors derive from a woman aged 25 to 45 in good health.

V and J are TRBV9 and TRBJ2-1; weak D call: TRBD2 (6 bases). This CDR3 has 16 amino acids. Trimming removed 2 bases at V and 4 bases at J, with 16 bases between. The germline CDR1 and CDR2 sequences are SGDLS and YYNGEE. CDR3 bases: TGTGCCAGCAGCGTCGATAGCGGAGGGGAATACAATGAGCAGTTCTTC. Encoded protein: CASSVDSGGEYNEQFF.

The chain recombines TRBV29-1 with TRBJ1-2; D call uncertain. The CDR3 length is 16 residues. Trimming shortened V by 2 bases and J by 4 bases, and 20 bases separated the two germline ends. Germline V gene data show CDR1 as SQVTM and CDR2 as ANQGSEA. CDR3 region: CSVESSFREAPYGYTF. DNA for the CDR3: TGCAGCGTTGAATCGTCATTTCGGGAGGCCCCCTATGGCTACACCTTC.

The chain is built from TRBV27 and TRBJ2-2; tentatively, D is TRBD1 or TRBD2 (5 bases each). The CDR3 totals 18 residues. The V and J ends lost 5 bases and 0 bases respectively, with 19 bases between them. Germline values: CDR1 MNHEY, CDR2 SMNVEV (reference sequence). Here the CDR3 reads CASSPLSLTGPNTGELFF. Written as DNA, the CDR3 is TGTGCCAGCAGTCCCTTAAGCCTGACGGGACCGAACACCGGGGAGCTGTTTTTT.

The V gene is TRBV30, the J gene TRBJ2-7; no reliable D call. Germline values: CDR1 GTSNPN, CDR2 SVGIG (reference sequence). This CDR3 has 16 amino acids. V was shortened by 0 bases and J by 4 bases, with 19 bases between the two germline ends. The DNA of the CDR3 is TGTGCCTGGAGTGTACGAACTTGGGTTTCGCTGTACGAGCAGTACTTC. It codes for CAWSVRTWVSLYEQYF.

V gene TRBV5-5 combines with J gene TRBJ1-1, with D tentatively TRBD1 (5 bases). The CDR3 contains 11 residues. V lost 5 bases, J lost 9 bases, and 11 bases lay in between. Germline V gives CDR1 SGHKS, CDR2 YYEKEE (reference sequence). The CDR3 sequence: CASSSWGKAFF. CDR3 sequence (DNA): TGTGCCAGCAGTTCCTGGGGGAAAGCTTTCTTT.

The rearrangement joins TRBV28 to TRBJ1-1, with D unresolved. Between the trimmed V and J ends, which lost 7 bases and 7 bases, there was a span of 16 bases. The CDR3 contains 13 residues. CDR1 and CDR2 from the germline V gene are MDHEN and SYDVKM. DNA for the CDR3: TGTGCCAGCAAGTTTGAGACCTTACTTGAAGCTTTCTTT. This translates into CASKFETLLEAFF.

This chain connects TRBV14 to TRBJ2-7; tentatively, D is TRBD1 or TRBD2 (5 bases each). The CDR3 contains 16 residues. The germline CDR1 and CDR2 sequences are SGHDN and FVKESK. The V and J ends lost 0 bases and 4 bases respectively, with 16 bases between them. The CDR3 DNA sequence: TGTGCCAGCAGCCAAGATCTGTCGGGGACCCTTTACGAGCAGTACTTC. This translates into CASSQDLSGTLYEQYF.

This chain joins TRBV10-1 and TRBJ2-7, with D unclear. The CDR3 is made up of 13 amino acids. V was shortened by 0 bases and J by 7 bases, with 10 bases between the two germline ends. In germline, CDR1 is WNHNN, CDR2 SYGVQD (reference sequence). Written as DNA, the CDR3 is TGCGCCAGCAGTGAGTCGACTCCCAGGGAGCAGTACTTC. This codes for CASSESTPREQYF.

As for this clone: The sample holds other DNA sequences that translate to the same CDR3. The rearrangement links TRBV27 to TRBJ2-7; the match to TRBD1 covers 9 bases. Germline V CDR1 and CDR2: MNHEY, SMNVEV (reference sequence). The CDR3 runs 14 residues. Trimming cost V 5 bases and J 3 bases; bases outside gene matches: 5. DNA of the CDR3: TGTGCCAGCAGTCCAGGGACAGGGTTCTACGAGCAGTACTTC. Amino acid sequence: CASSPGTGFYEQYF.

Turning to this clone: The sample carries other DNA sequences with the same CDR3. V usage is TRBV9 and J usage is TRBJ2-7; 12 positions match TRBD2. This CDR3 has 14 residues. With V trimmed by 4 bases and J by 3 bases, 2 bases remained unmatched. CDR1 is SGDLS, CDR2 YYNGEE, per germline. CDR3 amino acids: CASSMGLAGYEQYF. The CDR3 nucleotides read TGTGCCAGCAGCATGGGACTAGCGGGCTACGAGCAGTACTTC.

This chain links TRBV7-2 with TRBJ2-2; 8 bases are shared with TRBD2. CDR3 length: 16 residues. V lost 5 bases to trimming and J lost 3 bases; unmatched junction nucleotides: 8. CDR1 is SGHTA, CDR2 FQGNSA, per germline. CDR3 in DNA: TGTGCCAGCAGCCCGTCGACTAGCGCTTACACCGGGGAGCTGTTTTTT. Protein sequence: CASSPSTSAYTGELFF.

The genes are TRBV19 and TRBJ1-2; the D is unclear. The V gene lost 9 bases and the J gene lost 3 bases, with 14 bases spanning the gap. This CDR3 is built from 13 residues. Germline CDR1 LNHDA, CDR2 SQIVND (reference sequence). The CDR3 sequence is CASYRSDYYGYTF. The DNA of the CDR3 is TGTGCCAGCTACCGAAGCGACTACTATGGCTACACCTTC.

The chain uses TRBV6-5 and TRBJ1-1; 7 bases fit TRBD1. The CDR3 is 13 amino acids. V shed 5 bases and J 3 bases; nucleotides not matched to a gene: 3. Germline assignment: CDR1 MNHEY and CDR2 SVGAGI. CDR3 protein: CASSKGAYTEAFF. CDR3 in DNA: TGTGCCAGCAGTAAGGGGGCATACACTGAAGCTTTCTTT.

V and J are TRBV11-2 and TRBJ2-2, with 10 bases fitting TRBD2. Germline V gene lookup returns CDR1 SGHAT and CDR2 FQNNGV. Unmatched junction bases numbered 12, after V lost 5 bases and J lost 3 bases. This CDR3 has 18 residues. CDR3 in amino acids: CASSPIVVAGGYTGELFF. CDR3 coding DNA: TGTGCCAGCAGCCCCATTGTTGTAGCGGGAGGATACACCGGGGAGCTGTTTTTT.

V and J are TRBV7-9 and TRBJ2-7, with 7 nucleotides matching TRBD2. The CDR3 consists of 13 residues. Trimming at V came to 4 bases and at J to 3 bases, leaving 3 bases not matched to a gene. Germline CDR1 and CDR2: SEHNR and FQNEAQ (reference sequence). CDR3 nucleotides: TGTGCCAGCAGCTCGGGGGGAGGCTACGAGCAGTACTTC. Its protein product is CASSSGGGYEQYF. The full variable domain, rest sourced from reference TRBV7-9 and TRBJ2-7, is DTGVSQNPRHKITKRGQNVTFRCDPISEHNRLYWYRQTLGQGPEFLTYFQNEAQLEKSRLLSDRFSAERPKGSFSTLEIQRTEQGDSAMYLCASSSGGGYEQYFGPGTRLTVT.

CDR3 residues: CASSPSWSREEELFF. CDR3 in DNA: TGTGCCAGCAGCCCTTCTTGGTCTCGTGAGGAGGAGCTGTTTTTT. This chain joins TRBV9 and TRBJ2-2; no definite D call. The CDR3 is 15 amino acids. V was shortened by 4 bases and J by 10 bases, with 20 bases between the two germline ends. In germline, CDR1 is SGDLS, CDR2 YYNGEE.

The genes are TRBV27 and TRBJ1-1, with no clear D. V was cut by 6 bases and J by 5 bases, with 19 bases left in between. The CDR3 length is 15 residues. Germline CDR1 and CDR2: MNHEY and SMNVEV (reference sequence). The CDR3, as DNA: TGTGCCAGCAGCCGAGGAGCCGGTGTAGGTACTGAAGCTTTCTTT. Encoded protein: CASSRGAGVGTEAFF.

V gene TRBV27 combines with J gene TRBJ1-2, with a possible D match to TRBD1 (5 bases). The CDR3 is 12 amino acids. Germline V gene sequence: CDR1 MNHEY, CDR2 SMNVEV (reference sequence). V was cut by 5 bases and J by 8 bases, with 12 bases left in between. The CDR3 DNA is TGTGCCAGCAGTACGGGGGTTGCGGGCTACACCTTC. This encodes CASSTGVAGYTF.

The chain links TRBV6-4 to TRBJ1-1; a possible D gene is TRBD1 (5 bases). In germline, CDR1 is MRHNA, CDR2 SNTAGT. The CDR3 totals 13 residues. Trimming removed 2 bases from V and 4 bases from J, with 8 bases in between. As DNA, the CDR3 is TGTGCCAGCAGTGACGGAGGGGCCACTGAAGCTTTCTTT. It yields the protein CASSDGGATEAFF.

This chain uses TRBV7-8 with TRBJ1-6; D is unclear. The CDR3 sequence is 16 residues long. The V end was cut by 1 base, the J end by 7 bases, with 14 bases between. The germline V gene has CDR1 SGHVS and CDR2 FQNEAQ. CDR3 DNA sequence: TGTGCCAGCAGCTTAGAGAGATCAACCTCCAATTCACCCCTCCACTTT. Its protein product is CASSLERSTSNSPLHF.

The CDR3 DNA reads TGTGCCAGCGGAGGGTTAGACTACGAGCAGTACTTC. Translated: CASGGLDYEQYF. J is TRBJ2-7 and V is TRBV11-2; TRBD2 is a possible D gene (6 bases). CDR3 size: 12 residues. V lost 8 bases, J lost 3 bases, and 11 bases lay in between. The germline V gene encodes CDR1 SGHAT and CDR2 FQNNGV.

The chain couples TRBV7-8 to TRBJ1-4, with a weak D call TRBD1 (6 bases). Trimming removed 1 base at V and 5 bases at J, with 11 bases between. Germline lookup yields CDR1 SGHVS and CDR2 FQNEAQ. CDR3 size: 15 residues. CDR3 amino acids: CASSLERQGNEKLFF. CDR3 nucleotides: TGTGCCAGCAGCTTAGAGAGGCAGGGGAATGAAAAACTGTTTTTT.

The chain recombines TRBV19 with TRBJ1-3; no firm D call. The CDR3 is made up of 15 amino acids. Looked up from germline, CDR1 is LNHDA and CDR2 is SQIVND (reference sequence). The V end was cut by 6 bases, the J end by 0 bases, with 12 bases between. CDR3 coding DNA: TGTGCCAGTAGCCTCGTGGCGGGCTCTGGAAACACCATATATTTT. Protein product: CASSLVAGSGNTIYF.

The rearrangement joins TRBV9 to TRBJ2-1; D remains ambiguous. Germline CDR1 reads SGDLS; CDR2 reads YYNGEE. CDR3 size: 13 residues. V shed 3 bases and J shed 10 bases, with 14 bases lying between them. Here the CDR3 DNA reads TGTGCCAGCAGCGCGCCTCCTTCGAGGGAGCAGTTCTTC. As protein: CASSAPPSREQFF. The full variable domain, with the rest looked up from reference TRBV9 and TRBJ2-1, is DSGVTQTPKHLITATGQRVTLRCSPRSGDLSVYWYQQSLDQGLQFLIQYYNGEERAKGNILERFSAQQFPDLHSELNLSSLELGDSALYFCASSAPPSREQFFGPGTRLTVL.

J is TRBJ1-1 and V is TRBV19; TRBD1 agrees at 9 bases. Germline V CDR1 and CDR2: LNHDA, SQIVND (reference sequence). There are 16 residues in the CDR3. The ends lost 1 base at V and 4 bases at J; junction bases unmatched: 7. In nucleotides, the CDR3 is TGTGCCAGTAGTATAGGACAGGGGGTTCAGGTCACTGAAGCTTTCTTT. Translated: CASSIGQGVQVTEAFF.

This clone was counted once. The chain recombines TRBV11-2 with TRBJ1-6, with D perhaps TRBD1 (5 bases). The germline V gene has CDR1 SGHAT and CDR2 FQNNGV. The CDR3 runs 13 residues. Deletions cut 5 bases from V and 6 bases from J, with 8 bases between. The CDR3 sequence is CASSIDSNSPLHF. The CDR3 bases are TGTGCCAGCAGCATTGACAGTAATTCACCCCTCCACTTT.

The V call is TRBV6-1, the J call TRBJ2-1; 9 nucleotides agree with TRBD2. The CDR3 consists of 13 residues. V lost 6 bases and J lost 10; bases outside the gene matches: 7. Germline-derived CDR1 and CDR2 are MNHNS and SASEGT. The DNA for the CDR3 is TGTGCCAGCAGGGGACTAGCCGGTTCCGAGCAGTTCTTC. Its protein product is CASRGLAGSEQFF.